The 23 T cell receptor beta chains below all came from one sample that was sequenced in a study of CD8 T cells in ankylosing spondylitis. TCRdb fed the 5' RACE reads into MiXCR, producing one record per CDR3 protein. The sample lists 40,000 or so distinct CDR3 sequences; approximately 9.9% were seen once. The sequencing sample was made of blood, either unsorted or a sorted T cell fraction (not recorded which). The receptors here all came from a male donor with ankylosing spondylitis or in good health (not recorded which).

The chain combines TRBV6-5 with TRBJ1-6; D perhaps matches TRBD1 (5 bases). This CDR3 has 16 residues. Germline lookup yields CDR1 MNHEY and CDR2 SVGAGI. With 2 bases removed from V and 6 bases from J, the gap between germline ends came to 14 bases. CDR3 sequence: CASSYGGAGFNSPLHF. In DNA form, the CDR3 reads TGTGCCAGCAGTTACGGAGGGGCGGGTTTTAATTCACCCCTCCACTTT.

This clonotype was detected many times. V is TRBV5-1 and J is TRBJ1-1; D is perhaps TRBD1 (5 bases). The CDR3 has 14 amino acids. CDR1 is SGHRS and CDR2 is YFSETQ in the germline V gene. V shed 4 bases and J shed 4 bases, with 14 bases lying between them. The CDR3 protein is CASSPGGSGTEAFF. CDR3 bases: TGCGCCAGCAGCCCGGGGGGTTCTGGCACTGAAGCTTTCTTT.

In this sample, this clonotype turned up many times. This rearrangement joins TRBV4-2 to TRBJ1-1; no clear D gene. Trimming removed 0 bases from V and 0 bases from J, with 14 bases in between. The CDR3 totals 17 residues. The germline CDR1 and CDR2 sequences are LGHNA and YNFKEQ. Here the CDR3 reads CASSQDWDAVMNTEAFF. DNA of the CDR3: TGTGCCAGCAGCCAAGATTGGGATGCCGTAATGAACACTGAAGCTTTCTTT.

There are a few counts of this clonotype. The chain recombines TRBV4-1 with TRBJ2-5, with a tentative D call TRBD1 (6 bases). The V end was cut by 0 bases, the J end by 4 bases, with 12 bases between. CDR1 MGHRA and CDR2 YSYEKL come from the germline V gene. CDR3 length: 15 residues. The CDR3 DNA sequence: TGCGCCAGCAGCCAAGACTACAGGGTAGGAGAGACCCAGTACTTC. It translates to CASSQDYRVGETQYF.

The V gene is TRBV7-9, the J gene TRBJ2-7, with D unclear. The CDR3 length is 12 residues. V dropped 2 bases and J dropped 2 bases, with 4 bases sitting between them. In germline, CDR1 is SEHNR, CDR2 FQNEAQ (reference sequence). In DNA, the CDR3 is TGTGCCAGCAGCTTAAAGCCCTACGAGCAGTACTTC. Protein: CASSLKPYEQYF. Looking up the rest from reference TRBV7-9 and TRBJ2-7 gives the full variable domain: DTGVSQNPRHKITKRGQNVTFRCDPISEHNRLYWYRQTLGQGPEFLTYFQNEAQLEKSRLLSDRFSAERPKGSFSTLEIQRTEQGDSAMYLCASSLKPYEQYFGPGTRLTVT.

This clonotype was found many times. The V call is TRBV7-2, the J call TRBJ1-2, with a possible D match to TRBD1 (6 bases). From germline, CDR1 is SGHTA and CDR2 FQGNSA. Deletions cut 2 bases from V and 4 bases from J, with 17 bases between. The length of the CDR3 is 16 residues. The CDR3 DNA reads TGTGCCAGCAGCTTAAGGTACCCGACAGGATCCTATGGCTACACCTTC. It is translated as CASSLRYPTGSYGYTF. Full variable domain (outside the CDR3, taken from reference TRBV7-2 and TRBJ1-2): GAGVSQSPSNKVTEKGKDVELRCDPISGHTALYWYRQSLGQGLEFLIYFQGNSAPDKSGLPSDRFSAERTGGSVSTLTIQRTQQEDSAVYLCASSLRYPTGSYGYTFGSGTRLTVV.

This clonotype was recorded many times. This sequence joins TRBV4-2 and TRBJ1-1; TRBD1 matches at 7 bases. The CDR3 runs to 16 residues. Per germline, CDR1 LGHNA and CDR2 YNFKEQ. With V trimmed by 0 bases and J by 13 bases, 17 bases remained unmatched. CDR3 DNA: TGTGCCAGCAGCCAAGACTTCCCCCGACAGGGACAGTTAGGTTTCTTT. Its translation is CASSQDFPRQGQLGFF.

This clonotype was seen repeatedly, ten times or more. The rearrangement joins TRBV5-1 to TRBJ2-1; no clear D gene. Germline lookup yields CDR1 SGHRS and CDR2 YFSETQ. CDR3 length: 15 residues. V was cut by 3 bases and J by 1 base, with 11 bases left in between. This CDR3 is CASSWRQASYNEQFF. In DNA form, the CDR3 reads TGCGCCAGCAGCTGGCGGCAGGCATCCTACAATGAGCAGTTCTTC. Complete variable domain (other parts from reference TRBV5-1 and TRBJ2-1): KAGVTQTPRYLIKTRGQQVTLSCSPISGHRSVSWYQQTPGQGLQFLFEYFSETQRNKGNFPGRFSGRQFSNSRSEMNVSTLELGDSALYLCASSWRQASYNEQFFGPGTRLTVL.

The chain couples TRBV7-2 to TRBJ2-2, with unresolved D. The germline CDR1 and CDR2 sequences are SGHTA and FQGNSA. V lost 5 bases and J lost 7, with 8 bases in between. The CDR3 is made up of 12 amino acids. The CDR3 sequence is CASSAASGELFF. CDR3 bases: TGTGCCAGCAGCGCAGCTAGCGGGGAGCTGTTTTTT.

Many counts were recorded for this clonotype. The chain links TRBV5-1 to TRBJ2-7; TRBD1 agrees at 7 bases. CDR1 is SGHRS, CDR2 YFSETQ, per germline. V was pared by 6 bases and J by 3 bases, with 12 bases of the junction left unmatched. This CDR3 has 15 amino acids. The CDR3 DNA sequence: TGCGCCAGCACCCCCCAGAACAGGGGAGACTACGAGCAGTACTTC. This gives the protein CASTPQNRGDYEQYF.

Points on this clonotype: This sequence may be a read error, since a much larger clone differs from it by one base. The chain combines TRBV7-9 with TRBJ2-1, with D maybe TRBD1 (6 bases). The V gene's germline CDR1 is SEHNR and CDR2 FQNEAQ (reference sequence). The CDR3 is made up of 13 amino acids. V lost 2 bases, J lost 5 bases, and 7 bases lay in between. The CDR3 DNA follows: TGTGCCAGCAGCTTAACAGGGCACAATGAGCAGTTCTTC. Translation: CASSLTGHNEQFF.

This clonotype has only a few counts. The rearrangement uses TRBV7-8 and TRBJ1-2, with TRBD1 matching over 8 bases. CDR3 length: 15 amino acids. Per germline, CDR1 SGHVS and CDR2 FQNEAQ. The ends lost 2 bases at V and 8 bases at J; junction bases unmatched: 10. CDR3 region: CASSLTTGGFGGYTF. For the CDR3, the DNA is TGTGCCAGCAGCTTAACCACAGGGGGGTTCGGCGGCTACACCTTC.

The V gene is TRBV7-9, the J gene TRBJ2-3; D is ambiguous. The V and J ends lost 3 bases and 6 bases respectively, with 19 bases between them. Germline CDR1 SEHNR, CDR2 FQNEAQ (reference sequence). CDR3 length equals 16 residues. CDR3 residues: CASSFGSYKMRDTQYF. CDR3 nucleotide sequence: TGTGCCAGCAGCTTCGGATCCTACAAAATGAGGGATACGCAGTATTTT.

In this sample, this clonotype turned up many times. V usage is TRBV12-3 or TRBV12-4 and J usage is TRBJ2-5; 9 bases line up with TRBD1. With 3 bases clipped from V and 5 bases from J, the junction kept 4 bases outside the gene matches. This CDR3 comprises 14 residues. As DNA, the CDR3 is TGTGCCAGCAGTTTGGGACAGGGTGCCGAGACCCAGTACTTC. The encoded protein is CASSLGQGAETQYF.

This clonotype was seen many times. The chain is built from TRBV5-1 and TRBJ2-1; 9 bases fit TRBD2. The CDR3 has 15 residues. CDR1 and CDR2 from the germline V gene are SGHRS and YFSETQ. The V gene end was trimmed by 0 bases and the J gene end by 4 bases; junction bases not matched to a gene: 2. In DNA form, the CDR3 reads TGCGCCAGCAGCTTGGGACTAGCGGTTTACAATGAGCAGTTCTTC. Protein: CASSLGLAVYNEQFF.

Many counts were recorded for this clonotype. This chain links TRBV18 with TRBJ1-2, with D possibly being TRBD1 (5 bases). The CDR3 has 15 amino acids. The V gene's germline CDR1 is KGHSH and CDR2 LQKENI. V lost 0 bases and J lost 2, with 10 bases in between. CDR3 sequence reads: CASSPPLTGNYGYTF. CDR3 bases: TGTGCCAGCTCACCACCGTTAACAGGAAACTATGGCTACACCTTC.

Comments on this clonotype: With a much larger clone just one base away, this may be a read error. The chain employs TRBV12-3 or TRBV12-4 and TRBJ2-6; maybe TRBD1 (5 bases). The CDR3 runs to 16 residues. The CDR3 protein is CASSYGGYSGANVLAF. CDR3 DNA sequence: TGTGCCAGCAGTTACGGCGGTTACTCTGGGGCCAACGTCCTGGCTTTC.

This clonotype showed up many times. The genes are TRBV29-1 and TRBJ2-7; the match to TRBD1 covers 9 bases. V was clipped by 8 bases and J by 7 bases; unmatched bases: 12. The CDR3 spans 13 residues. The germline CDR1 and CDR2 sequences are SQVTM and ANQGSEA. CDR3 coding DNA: TGCAGCTTTATCGGACAGGGGATGAGGGAGCAGTACTTC. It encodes CSFIGQGMREQYF.

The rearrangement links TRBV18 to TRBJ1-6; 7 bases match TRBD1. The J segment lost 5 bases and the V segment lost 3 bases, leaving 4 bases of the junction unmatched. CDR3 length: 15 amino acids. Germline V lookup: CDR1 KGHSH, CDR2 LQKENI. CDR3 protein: CASSPRGQHNSPLHF. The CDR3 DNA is TGTGCCAGCTCACCTCGGGGACAGCATAATTCACCCCTCCACTTT. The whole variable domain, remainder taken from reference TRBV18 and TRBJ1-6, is NAGVMQNPRHLVRRRGQEARLRCSPMKGHSHVYWYRQLPEEGLKFMVYLQKENIIDESGMPKERFSAEFPKEGPSILRIQQVVRGDSAAYFCASSPRGQHNSPLHFGNGTRLTVT.

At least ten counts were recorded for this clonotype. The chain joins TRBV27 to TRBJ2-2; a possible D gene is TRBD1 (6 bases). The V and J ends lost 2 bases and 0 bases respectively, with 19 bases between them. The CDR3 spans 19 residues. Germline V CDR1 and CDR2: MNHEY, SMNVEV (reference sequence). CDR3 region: CASSLDLAGAIANTGELFF. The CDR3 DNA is TGTGCCAGCAGTTTAGACCTGGCAGGGGCGATAGCGAACACCGGGGAGCTGTTTTTT.

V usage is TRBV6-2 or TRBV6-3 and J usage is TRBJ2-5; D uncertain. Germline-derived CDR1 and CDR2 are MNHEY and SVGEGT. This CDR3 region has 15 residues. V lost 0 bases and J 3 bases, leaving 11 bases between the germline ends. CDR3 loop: CASSYSSAEEETQYF. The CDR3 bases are TGTGCCAGCAGTTACTCGAGTGCTGAAGAAGAGACCCAGTACTTC.

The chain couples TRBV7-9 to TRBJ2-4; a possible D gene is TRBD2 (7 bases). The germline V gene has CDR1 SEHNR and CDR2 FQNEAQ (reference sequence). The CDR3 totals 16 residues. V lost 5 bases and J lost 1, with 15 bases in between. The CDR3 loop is CASSLVGGPAKNIQYF. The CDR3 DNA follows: TGTGCCAGCAGCCTGGTGGGGGGGCCGGCCAAAAACATTCAGTACTTC.

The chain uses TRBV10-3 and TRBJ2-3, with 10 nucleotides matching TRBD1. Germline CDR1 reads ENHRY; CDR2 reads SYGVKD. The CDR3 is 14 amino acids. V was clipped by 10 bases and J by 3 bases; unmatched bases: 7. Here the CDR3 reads CATIGQGETDTQYF. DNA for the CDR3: TGTGCCACAATCGGACAGGGGGAGACAGATACGCAGTATTTT.